This entry lists 2 T cell receptor beta chains sequenced from one sample in a study of blood T cells in healthy people across ages. Through a sample-barcoded 5' primer and a J-beta primer mix, a second PCR was run for roughly 6 to 11 cycles. TCRdb called the 5' RACE reads again in MiXCR, with one record for every CDR3 protein. The sample carries roughly 2 million distinct CDR3 sequences, roughly 50% recorded once. Sequencing was done on a sample of blood. Receptor source: a woman aged 40 to 49 in good health.

CDR3 in DNA: TGCGCCAGCAACCCTACAGGCAGCAACTATGGCTACACCTTC. Encoded protein: CASNPTGSNYGYTF. The chain recombines TRBV5-1 with TRBJ1-2; perhaps TRBD1 as D (5 bases). The CDR3 is 14 residues long. Per germline, CDR1 SGHRS and CDR2 YFSETQ. V was trimmed by 6 bases and J by 2 bases, leaving 14 bases between them.

This chain uses TRBV20-1 with TRBJ2-1; 10 bases map to TRBD2. CDR1 and CDR2 (germline): DFQATT, SNEGSKA (reference sequence). Germline trimming cut 0 bases from V and 6 bases from J; bases unmatched to any gene: 11. The length of the CDR3 is 17 residues. The CDR3 loop is CSARDVTSGATGNEQFF. The CDR3 DNA reads TGCAGTGCTAGAGATGTTACTAGCGGGGCGACAGGCAATGAGCAGTTCTTC.